Shown below are 2 T cell receptor beta chains from a single sample sequenced in a study of blood T cells in healthy people across ages. Using a J-beta primer mix together with a sample-barcoded 5' primer, a second PCR was run for roughly 6 to 11 cycles. TCRdb reprocessed the 5' RACE reads with MiXCR, giving one entry per CDR3 protein. Of fewer than 2,000,000 distinct CDR3 sequences listed, about 32% were seen once; the top ten hold about 11%. Material for sequencing was blood. Receptor source: a woman aged 25 to 39 in good health.

The J gene is TRBJ2-7, the V gene TRBV4-1; the match to TRBD2 covers 8 bases. V was pared by 2 bases and J by 4 bases, with 13 bases of the junction left unmatched. CDR3 length equals 17 residues. Germline values: CDR1 MGHRA, CDR2 YSYEKL. In nucleotides, the CDR3 is TGCGCCAGCAGCCAACATTTGGGTGCGGTAGCGGGATACGAGCAGTACTTC. This gives the protein CASSQHLGAVAGYEQYF.

V is TRBV4-1 and J is TRBJ2-3, with 13 bases that match TRBD2. From germline, CDR1 is MGHRA and CDR2 YSYEKL. This CDR3 comprises 16 residues. V shed 1 base and J 7 bases; nucleotides not matched to a gene: 5. CDR3 residues: CASSQGTSGGINTQYF. CDR3 bases: TGCGCCAGCAGCCAAGGGACTAGCGGGGGCATTAATACGCAGTATTTT.